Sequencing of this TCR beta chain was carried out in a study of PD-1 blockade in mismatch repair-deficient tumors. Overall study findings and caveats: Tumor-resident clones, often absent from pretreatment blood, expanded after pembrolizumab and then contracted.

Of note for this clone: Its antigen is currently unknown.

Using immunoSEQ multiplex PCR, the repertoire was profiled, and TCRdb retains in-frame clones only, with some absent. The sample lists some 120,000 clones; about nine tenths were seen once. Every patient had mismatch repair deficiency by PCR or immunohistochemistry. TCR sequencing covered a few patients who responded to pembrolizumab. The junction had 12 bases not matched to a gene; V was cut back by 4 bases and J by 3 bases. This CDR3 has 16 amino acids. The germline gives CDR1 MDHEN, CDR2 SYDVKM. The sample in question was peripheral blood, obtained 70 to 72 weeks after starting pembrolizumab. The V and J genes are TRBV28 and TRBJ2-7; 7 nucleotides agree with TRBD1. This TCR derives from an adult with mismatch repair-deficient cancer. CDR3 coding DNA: TGTGCCAGCAGTTCACCAACAGGGGCGGCGAGCTACGAGCAGTACTTC. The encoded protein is CASSSPTGAASYEQYF. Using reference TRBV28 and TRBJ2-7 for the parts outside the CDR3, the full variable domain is DVKVTQSSRYLVKRTGEKVFLECVQDMDHENMFWYRQDPGLGLRLIYFSYDVKMKEKGDIPEGYSVSREKKERFSLILESASTNQTSMYLCASSSPTGAASYEQYFGPGTRLTVT.